The clone carrying this T cell receptor (beta chain) was seen only once. Its target is unknown. The sample is drawn from a study of Ad26.COV2.S vaccination and SARS-CoV-2 variants. Treatment reported: roughly 19 received Ad26.COV2.S at low or high dose, single or two shots; 5 received placebo; per-sample allocation not given. Repertoires come from day 63 after the first vaccine or placebo injection. Clones were sequenced by immunoSEQ multiplex PCR, and TCRdb holds only the in-frame ones, with some missing. This sample has around 340,000 clones; 75% to 90% occur once, and the top ten carry 5%. Regarding the study as a whole: Quantification of TCR breadth and depth may have yielded underestimates of total T cell responses.

The length of the CDR3 is 16 residues. Deletions cut 4 bases from V and 0 bases from J, with 13 bases between. The germline gives CDR1 MNHNS, CDR2 SASEGT. The sample was peripheral blood, taken in a trial of Ad26.COV2.S vaccine versus placebo. This TCR was sampled from a person between 18 and 60 years old who received the Ad26.COV2.S COVID-19 vaccine or a placebo. The chain combines TRBV6-1 with TRBJ2-1; TRBD1 is a possible D gene (6 bases). The CDR3 is CASSVPGQLSYNEQFF. Here the CDR3 DNA reads TGTGCCAGCAGTGTCCCCGGACAGCTCTCCTACAATGAGCAGTTCTTC.